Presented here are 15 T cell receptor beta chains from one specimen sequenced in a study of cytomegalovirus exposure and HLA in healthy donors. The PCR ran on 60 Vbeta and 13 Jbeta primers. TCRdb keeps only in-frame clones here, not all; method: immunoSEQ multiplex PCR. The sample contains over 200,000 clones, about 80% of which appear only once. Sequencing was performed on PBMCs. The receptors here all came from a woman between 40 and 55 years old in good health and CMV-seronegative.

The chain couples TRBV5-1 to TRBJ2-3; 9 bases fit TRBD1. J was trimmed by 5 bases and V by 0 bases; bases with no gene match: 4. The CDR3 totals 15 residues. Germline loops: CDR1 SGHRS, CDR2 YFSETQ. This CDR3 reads CASSLDRGHRDTQYF. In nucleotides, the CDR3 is TGCGCCAGCAGCTTGGACAGGGGGCATAGAGATACGCAGTATTTT.

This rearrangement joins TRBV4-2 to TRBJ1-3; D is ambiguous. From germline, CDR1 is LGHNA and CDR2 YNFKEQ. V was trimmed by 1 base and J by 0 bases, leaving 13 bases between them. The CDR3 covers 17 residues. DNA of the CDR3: TGTGCCAGCAGCCAAGCCTCGGTCTTCGCCTCTGGAAACACCATATATTTT. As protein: CASSQASVFASGNTIYF.

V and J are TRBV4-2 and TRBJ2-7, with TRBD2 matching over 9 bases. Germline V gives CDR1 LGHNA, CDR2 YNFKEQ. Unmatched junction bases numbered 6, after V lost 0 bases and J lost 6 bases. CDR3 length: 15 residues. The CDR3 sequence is CASSQEEAGGFEQYF. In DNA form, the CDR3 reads TGTGCCAGCAGCCAAGAGGAAGCGGGGGGTTTCGAGCAGTACTTC.

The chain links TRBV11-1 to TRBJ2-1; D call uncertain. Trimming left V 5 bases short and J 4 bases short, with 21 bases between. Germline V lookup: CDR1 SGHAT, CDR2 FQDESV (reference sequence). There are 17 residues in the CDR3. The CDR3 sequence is CASSPYYEALGYNEQFF. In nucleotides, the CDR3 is TGTGCCAGCAGCCCCTATTACGAGGCCCTAGGATACAATGAGCAGTTCTTC.

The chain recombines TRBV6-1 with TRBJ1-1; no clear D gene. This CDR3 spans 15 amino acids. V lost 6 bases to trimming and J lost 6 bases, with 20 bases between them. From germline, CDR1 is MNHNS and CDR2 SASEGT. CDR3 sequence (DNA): TGTGCCAGCAGCCGGCAGGTCGGAAGCTCCTCTGAAGCTTTCTTT. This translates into CASSRQVGSSSEAFF.

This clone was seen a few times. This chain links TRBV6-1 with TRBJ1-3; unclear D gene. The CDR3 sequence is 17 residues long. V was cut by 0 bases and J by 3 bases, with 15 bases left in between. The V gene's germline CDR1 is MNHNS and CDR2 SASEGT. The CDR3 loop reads CASSEAAQFPYGNTIYF. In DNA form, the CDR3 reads TGTGCCAGCAGTGAAGCTGCACAGTTTCCATATGGAAACACCATATATTTT.

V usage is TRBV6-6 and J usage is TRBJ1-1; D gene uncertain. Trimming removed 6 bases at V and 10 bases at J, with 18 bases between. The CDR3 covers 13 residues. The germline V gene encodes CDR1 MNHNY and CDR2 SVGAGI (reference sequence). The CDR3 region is CASSISSTTGAFF. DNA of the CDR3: TGTGCCAGCAGCATATCGAGTACCACCGGAGCTTTCTTT.

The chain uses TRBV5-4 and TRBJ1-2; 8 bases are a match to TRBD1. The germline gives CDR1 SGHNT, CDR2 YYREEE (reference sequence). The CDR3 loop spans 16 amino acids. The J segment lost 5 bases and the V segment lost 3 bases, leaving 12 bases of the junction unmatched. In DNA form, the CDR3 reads TGTGCCAGCAGCTCCCTTGACTCAGGGGGCGGGTATGGCTACACCTTC. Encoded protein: CASSSLDSGGGYGYTF.

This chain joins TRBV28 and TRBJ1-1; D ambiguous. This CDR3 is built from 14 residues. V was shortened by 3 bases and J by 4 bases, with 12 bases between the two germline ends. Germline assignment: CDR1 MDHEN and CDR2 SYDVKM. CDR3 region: CASSFPGEATEAFF. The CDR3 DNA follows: TGTGCCAGCAGTTTTCCTGGGGAGGCCACTGAAGCTTTCTTT.

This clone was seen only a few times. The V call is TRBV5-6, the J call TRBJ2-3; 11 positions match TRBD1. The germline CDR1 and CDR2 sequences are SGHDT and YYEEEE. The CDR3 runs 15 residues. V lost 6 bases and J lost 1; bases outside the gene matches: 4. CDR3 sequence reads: CASTLGQGGTDTQYF. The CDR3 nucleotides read TGTGCCAGCACCCTGGGACAGGGGGGCACAGATACGCAGTATTTT.

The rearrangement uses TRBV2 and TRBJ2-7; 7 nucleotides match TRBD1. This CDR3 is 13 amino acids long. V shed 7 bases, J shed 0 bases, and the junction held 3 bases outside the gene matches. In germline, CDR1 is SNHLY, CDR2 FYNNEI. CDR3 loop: CASMGQISYEQYF. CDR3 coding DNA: TGTGCCAGCATGGGACAGATCTCCTACGAGCAGTACTTC.

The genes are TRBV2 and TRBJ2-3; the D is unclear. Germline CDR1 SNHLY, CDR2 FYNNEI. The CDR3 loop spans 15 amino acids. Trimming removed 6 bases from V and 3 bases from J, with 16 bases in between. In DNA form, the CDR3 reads TGTGCCAGCAGCCTCTACTCTCTAGAAACAGATACGCAGTATTTT. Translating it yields CASSLYSLETDTQYF.

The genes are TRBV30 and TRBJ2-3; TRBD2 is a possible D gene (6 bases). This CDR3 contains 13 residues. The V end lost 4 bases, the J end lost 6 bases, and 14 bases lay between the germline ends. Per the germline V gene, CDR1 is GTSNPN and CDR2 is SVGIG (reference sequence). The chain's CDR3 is CAWNRLDPDTQYF. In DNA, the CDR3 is TGTGCCTGGAACCGACTAGATCCGGATACGCAGTATTTT.

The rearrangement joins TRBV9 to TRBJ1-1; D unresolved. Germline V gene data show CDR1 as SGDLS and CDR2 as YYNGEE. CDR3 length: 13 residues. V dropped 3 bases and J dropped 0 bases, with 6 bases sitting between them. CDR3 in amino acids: CASSGELNTEAFF. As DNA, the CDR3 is TGTGCCAGCAGCGGGGAGCTGAACACTGAAGCTTTCTTT.

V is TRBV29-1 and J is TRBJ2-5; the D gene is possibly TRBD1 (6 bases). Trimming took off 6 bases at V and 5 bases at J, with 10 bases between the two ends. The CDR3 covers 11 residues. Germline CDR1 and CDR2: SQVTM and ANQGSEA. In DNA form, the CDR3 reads TGCAGCGTGGGGGCTATGGAGACCCAGTACTTC. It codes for CSVGAMETQYF.